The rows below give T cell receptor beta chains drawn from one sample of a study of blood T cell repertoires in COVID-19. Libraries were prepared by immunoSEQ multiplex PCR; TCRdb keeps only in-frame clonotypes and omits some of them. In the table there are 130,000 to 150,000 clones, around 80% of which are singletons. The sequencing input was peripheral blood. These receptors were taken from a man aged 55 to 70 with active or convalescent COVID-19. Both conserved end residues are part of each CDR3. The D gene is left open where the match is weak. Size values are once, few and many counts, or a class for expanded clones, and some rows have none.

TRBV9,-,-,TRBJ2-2,CASSVGLLNTGELFF,TGTGCCAGCAGCGTTGGGCTCTTGAACACCGGGGAGCTGTTTTTT
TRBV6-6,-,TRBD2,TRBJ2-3,CASSPTSGRAAGTDTQYF,TGTGCCAGCAGTCCCACTAGCGGGAGGGCCGCTGGCACAGATACGCAGTATTTT
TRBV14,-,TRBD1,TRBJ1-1,CASSRDRDTEAFF,TGTGCCAGCAGCCGGGACAGGGACACTGAAGCTTTCTTT
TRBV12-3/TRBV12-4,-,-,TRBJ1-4,CASSLAAEKLFF,TGTGCCAGCAGTTTAGCGGCTGAAAAACTGTTTTTT
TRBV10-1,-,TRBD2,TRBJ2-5,CASSVSSGGPERLQETQYF,TGCGCCAGCAGTGTCTCTAGCGGGGGGCCGGAGAGGCTCCAAGAGACCCAGTACTTC
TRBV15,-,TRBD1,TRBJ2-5,CATSSRDRGHYETQYF,TGTGCCACCAGCAGTAGGGACAGGGGGCATTATGAGACCCAGTACTTC
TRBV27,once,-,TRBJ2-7,CASSYRSPYEQYF,TGTGCCAGCAGTTACAGGTCCCCCTACGAGCAGTACTTC
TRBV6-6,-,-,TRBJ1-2,CASSYSTDSNNYGYTF,TGTGCCAGCAGTTACTCGACAGACAGCAATAACTATGGCTACACCTTC
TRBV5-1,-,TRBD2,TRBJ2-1,CASSPPSSGNSYNEQFF,TGCGCCAGCAGCCCCCCGTCTAGCGGGAACTCCTACAATGAGCAGTTCTTC
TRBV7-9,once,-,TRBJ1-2,CASSSSRALLSGYTF,TGTGCCAGCAGCTCAAGCAGGGCCCTGTTGTCTGGCTACACCTTC
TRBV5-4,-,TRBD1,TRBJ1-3,CASSVTGGSGNTIYF,TGTGCCAGCAGCGTAACAGGGGGTTCTGGAAACACCATATATTTT
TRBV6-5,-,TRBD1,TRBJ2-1,CASSSTGDSYNEQFF,TGTGCCAGCAGCTCGACAGGGGATTCCTACAATGAGCAGTTCTTC
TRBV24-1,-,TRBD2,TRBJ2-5,CATSDFWGTSGHSETQYF,TGTGCCACCAGTGATTTTTGGGGGACTAGCGGGCATTCGGAGACCCAGTACTTC
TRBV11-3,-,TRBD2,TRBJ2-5,CASSLEVKRGSQETQYF,TGTGCCAGCAGCTTAGAGGTTAAGCGGGGGAGCCAAGAGACCCAGTACTTC
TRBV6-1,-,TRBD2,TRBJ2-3,CASSERGTSGYTDTQYF,TGTGCCAGCAGTGAAAGGGGGACTAGCGGATACACAGATACGCAGTATTTT
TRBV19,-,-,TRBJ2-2,CATTRTGVTGELFF,TGTGCCACCACGCGAACGGGGGTGACCGGGGAGCTGTTTTTT
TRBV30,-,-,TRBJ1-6,CAWRSLSSYNSPLHF,TGTGCCTGGAGGTCCCTCAGCTCCTATAATTCACCCCTCCACTTT
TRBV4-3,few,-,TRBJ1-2,CASSQVGRNYGYTF,TGCGCCAGCAGCCAAGTGGGCAGAAACTATGGCTACACCTTC
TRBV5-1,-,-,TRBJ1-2,CASSLVAGSKGYTF,TGCGCCAGCAGCTTGGTAGCAGGGTCGAAGGGCTACACCTTC
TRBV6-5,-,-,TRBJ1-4,CASSRRGANEKLFF,TGTGCCAGCAGCCGCAGGGGAGCTAATGAAAAACTGTTTTTT
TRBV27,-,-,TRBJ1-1,CASSLYLGARTNTEAFF,TGTGCCAGCAGTTTATATCTTGGGGCCAGAACTAACACTGAAGCTTTCTTT
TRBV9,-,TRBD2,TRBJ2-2,CASSMIPGLGNTGELFF,TGTGCCAGCAGCATGATACCGGGACTAGGGAACACCGGGGAGCTGTTTTTT
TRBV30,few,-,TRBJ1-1,CAWAGLLQAFF,TGTGCCTGGGCTGGGCTGCTTCAAGCTTTCTTT
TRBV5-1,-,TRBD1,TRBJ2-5,CASSPGTVETQYF,TGCGCCAGCAGCCCCGGGACAGTTGAGACCCAGTACTTC
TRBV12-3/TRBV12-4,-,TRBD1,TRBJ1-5,CASSKRQGEPQHF,TGTGCCAGCAGTAAGAGACAGGGTGAGCCCCAGCATTTT
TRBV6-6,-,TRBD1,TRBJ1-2,CASSYSGGTGDGYTF,TGTGCCAGCAGTTACTCGGGCGGGACAGGGGACGGCTACACCTTC
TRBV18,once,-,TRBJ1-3,CASSPVSGSGNTIYF,TGTGCCAGCTCACCCGTTTCGGGGTCTGGAAACACCATATATTTT
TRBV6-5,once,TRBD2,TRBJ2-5,CASRTSGRETQYF,TGTGCCAGCAGGACTAGCGGGAGAGAGACCCAGTACTTC
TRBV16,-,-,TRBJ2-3,CASSQQKTRTDTQYF,TGTGCCAGCAGCCAACAAAAGACTAGGACGGATACGCAGTATTTT
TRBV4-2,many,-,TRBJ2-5,CASSPGVQETQYF,TGTGCCAGCAGCCCGGGAGTCCAAGAGACCCAGTACTTC
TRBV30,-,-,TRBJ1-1,CAWSYSVSGYTEAFF,TGTGCCTGGAGTTATAGTGTCTCGGGGTACACTGAAGCTTTCTTT
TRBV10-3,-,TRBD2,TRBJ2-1,CAISQGLAGGATSAGNEQFF,TGTGCCATCAGTCAGGGACTAGCGGGAGGTGCAACGTCTGCAGGAAATGAGCAGTTCTTC
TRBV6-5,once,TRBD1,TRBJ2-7,CASRTGTGGRGQYF,TGTGCCAGCAGAACCGGGACAGGGGGCAGGGGGCAGTACTTC
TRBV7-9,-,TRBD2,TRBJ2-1,CASSLGGRAGEQFF,TGTGCCAGCAGCTTAGGCGGGAGGGCCGGTGAGCAGTTCTTC
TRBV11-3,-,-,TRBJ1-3,CASSFFGSGNTIYF,TGTGCCAGCAGCTTTTTCGGCTCTGGAAACACCATATATTTT
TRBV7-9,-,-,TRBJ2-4,CASSLEQNIQYF,TGTGCCAGCAGCTTAGAGCAAAACATTCAGTACTTC
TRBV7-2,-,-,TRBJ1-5,CASSLVGAPAQQPQHF,TGTGCCAGCAGCTTAGTTGGGGCGCCCGCGCAGCAGCCCCAGCATTTT
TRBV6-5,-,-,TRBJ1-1,CASSPPSMNTEAFF,TGTGCCAGCAGTCCACCAAGCATGAACACTGAAGCTTTCTTT
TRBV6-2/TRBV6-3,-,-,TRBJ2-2,CASSYAGQNLHGELFF,TGTGCCAGCAGTTACGCGGGACAGAATCTTCACGGGGAGCTGTTTTTT
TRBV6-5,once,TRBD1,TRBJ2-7,CASGWTGAREQYF,TGTGCCAGCGGGTGGACAGGGGCGAGGGAGCAGTACTTC
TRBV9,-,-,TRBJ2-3,CASSASGPITDTQYF,TGTGCCAGCAGCGCAAGCGGGCCAATCACAGATACGCAGTATTTT
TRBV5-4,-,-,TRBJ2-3,CASSAGTSPDTQYF,TGTGCCAGCAGCGCCGGGACTTCTCCAGATACGCAGTATTTT
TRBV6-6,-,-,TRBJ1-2,CASTSTSPYGYTF,TGTGCCAGCACTTCCACATCCCCCTATGGCTACACCTTC
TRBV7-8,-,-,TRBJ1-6,CASSLAGDYNSPLHF,TGTGCCAGCAGCTTAGCAGGGGACTATAATTCACCCCTCCACTTT
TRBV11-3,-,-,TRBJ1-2,CASSPGASSYGYTF,TGTGCCAGCAGCCCAGGGGCCTCATCCTATGGCTACACCTTC
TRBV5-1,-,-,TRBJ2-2,CASSFFGVTGELFF,TGCGCCAGCAGCTTCTTCGGTGTAACCGGGGAGCTGTTTTTT
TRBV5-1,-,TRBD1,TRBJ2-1,CASSLGSDRGRNEQFF,TGCGCCAGCAGCTTGGGGTCGGACAGGGGGCGCAATGAGCAGTTCTTC